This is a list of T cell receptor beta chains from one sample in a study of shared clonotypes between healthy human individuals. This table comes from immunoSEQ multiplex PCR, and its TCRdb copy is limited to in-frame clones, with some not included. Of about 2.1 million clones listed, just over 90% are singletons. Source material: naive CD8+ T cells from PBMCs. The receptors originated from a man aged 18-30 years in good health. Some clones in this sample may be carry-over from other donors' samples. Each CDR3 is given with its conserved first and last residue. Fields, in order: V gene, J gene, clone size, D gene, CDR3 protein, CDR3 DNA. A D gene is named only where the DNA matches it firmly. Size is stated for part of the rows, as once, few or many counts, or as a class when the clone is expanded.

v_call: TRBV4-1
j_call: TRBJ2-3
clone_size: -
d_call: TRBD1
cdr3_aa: CASSLTGGSPDTQYF
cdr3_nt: TGCGCCAGCAGCCTCACAGGGGGCTCCCCAGATACGCAGTATTTT

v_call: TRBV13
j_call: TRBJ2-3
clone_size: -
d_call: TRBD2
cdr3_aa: CASSFMIRGADTQYF
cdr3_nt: TGTGCCAGCAGCTTTATGATACGGGGGGCAGATACGCAGTATTTT

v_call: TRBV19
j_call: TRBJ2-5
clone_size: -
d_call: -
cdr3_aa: CASSIDPVGQTVQYF
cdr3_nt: TGTGCCAGTAGTATAGATCCTGTTGGACAGACAGTTCAGTACTTC

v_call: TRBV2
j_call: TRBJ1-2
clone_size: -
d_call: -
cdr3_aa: CAHFRDTLEGGYTF
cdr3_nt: TGTGCCCACTTCAGGGACACCCTGGAGGGTGGCTACACCTTC

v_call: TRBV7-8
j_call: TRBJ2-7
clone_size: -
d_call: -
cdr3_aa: CASSLGPGDYEQYF
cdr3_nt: TGTGCCAGCAGCTTAGGTCCAGGAGACTACGAGCAGTACTTC

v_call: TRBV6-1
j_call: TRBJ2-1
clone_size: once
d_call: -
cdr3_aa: CASSERGDSAYNEQFF
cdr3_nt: TGTGCCAGCAGTGAACGAGGGGATAGTGCCTACAATGAGCAGTTCTTC

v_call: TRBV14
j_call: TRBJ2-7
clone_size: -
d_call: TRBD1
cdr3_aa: CASSLGRTGSSYEQYF
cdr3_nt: TGTGCCAGCAGCCTCGGACGGACAGGGAGCTCCTACGAGCAGTACTTC

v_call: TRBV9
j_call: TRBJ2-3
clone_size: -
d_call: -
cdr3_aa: CASSAKTTVWDTQYF
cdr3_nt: TGTGCCAGCAGCGCTAAGACAACCGTCTGGGATACGCAGTATTTT

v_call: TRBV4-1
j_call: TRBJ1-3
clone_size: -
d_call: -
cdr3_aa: CASSQELWVGNTIYF
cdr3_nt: TGCGCCAGCAGCCAAGAATTGTGGGTTGGAAACACCATATATTTT

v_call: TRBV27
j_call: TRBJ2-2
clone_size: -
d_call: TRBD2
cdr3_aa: CASSLPQVLAGGTGELFF
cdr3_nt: TGTGCCAGCAGTCTCCCTCAAGTACTAGCGGGAGGGACCGGGGAGCTGTTTTTT

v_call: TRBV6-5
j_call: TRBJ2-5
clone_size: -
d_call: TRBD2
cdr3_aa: CASSYSGGVETQYF
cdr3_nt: TGTGCCAGCAGTTACTCGGGGGGGGTTGAGACCCAGTACTTC

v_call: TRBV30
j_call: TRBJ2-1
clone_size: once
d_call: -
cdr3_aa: CAWSVSLAVEQFF
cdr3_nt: TGTGCCTGGAGTGTATCGCTAGCAGTTGAGCAGTTCTTC

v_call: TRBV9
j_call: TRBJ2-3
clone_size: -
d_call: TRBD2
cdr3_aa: CASSVPTSGRGRTDTQYF
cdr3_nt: TGTGCCAGCAGCGTCCCGACTAGCGGGAGGGGGCGCACAGATACGCAGTATTTT

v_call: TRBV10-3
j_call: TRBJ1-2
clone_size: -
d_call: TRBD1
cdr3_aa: CAISGQGAEGYTF
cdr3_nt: TGTGCCATCAGCGGACAGGGGGCGGAAGGCTACACCTTC

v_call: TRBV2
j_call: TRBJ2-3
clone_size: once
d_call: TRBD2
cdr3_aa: CASSEGASGYTDTQYF
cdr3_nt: TGTGCCAGCAGTGAAGGGGCTAGCGGGTATACAGATACGCAGTATTTT

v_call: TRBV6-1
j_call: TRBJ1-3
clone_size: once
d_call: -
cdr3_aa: CASSEGLKVRVSGNTIYF
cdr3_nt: TGTGCCAGCAGTGAAGGACTGAAAGTTAGGGTCTCTGGAAACACCATATATTTT

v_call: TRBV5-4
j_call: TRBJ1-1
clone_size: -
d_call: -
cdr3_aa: CASCYGGANAEAFF
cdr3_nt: TGTGCCAGCTGTTATGGGGGGGCTAATGCTGAAGCTTTCTTT

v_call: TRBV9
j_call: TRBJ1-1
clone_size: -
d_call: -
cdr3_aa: CASSPSSSLNTEAFF
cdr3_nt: TGTGCCAGCAGCCCCTCTAGCAGTTTGAACACTGAAGCTTTCTTT

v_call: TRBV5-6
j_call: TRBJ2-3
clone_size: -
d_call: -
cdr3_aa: CASSLGGGTDTQYF
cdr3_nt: TGTGCCAGCAGCTTGGGGGGGGGCACAGATACGCAGTATTTT

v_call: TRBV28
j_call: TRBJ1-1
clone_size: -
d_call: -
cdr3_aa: CASSSLGLRENTEAFF
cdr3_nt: TGTGCCAGCAGTTCCCTAGGACTGAGAGAGAACACTGAAGCTTTCTTT

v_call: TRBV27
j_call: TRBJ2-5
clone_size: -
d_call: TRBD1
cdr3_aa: CASSTGTGQETQYF
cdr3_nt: TGTGCCAGCAGTACCGGGACAGGGCAAGAGACCCAGTACTTC

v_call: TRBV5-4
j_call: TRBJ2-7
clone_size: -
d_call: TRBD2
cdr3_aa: CASSSRTSGTRKDEQYF
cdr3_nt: TGTGCCAGCAGCTCAAGGACTAGCGGGACGAGGAAGGACGAGCAGTACTTC

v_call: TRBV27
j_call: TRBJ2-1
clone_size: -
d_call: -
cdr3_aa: CASTGWTEPYNEQFF
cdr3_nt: TGTGCCAGCACCGGTTGGACTGAACCCTACAATGAGCAGTTCTTC

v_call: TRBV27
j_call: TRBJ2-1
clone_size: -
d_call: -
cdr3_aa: CASNPSLLPNEQFF
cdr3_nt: TGTGCCAGCAACCCCAGCCTTCTCCCCAATGAGCAGTTCTTC

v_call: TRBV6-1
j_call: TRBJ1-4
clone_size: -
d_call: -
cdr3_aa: CASSGGPTPEKLFF
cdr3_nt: TGTGCCAGCAGTGGGGGGCCTACACCCGAAAAACTGTTTTTT

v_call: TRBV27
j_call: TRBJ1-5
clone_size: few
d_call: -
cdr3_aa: CASSPHEWWDQPQHF
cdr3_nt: TGTGCCAGCAGTCCCCACGAATGGTGGGATCAGCCCCAGCATTTT

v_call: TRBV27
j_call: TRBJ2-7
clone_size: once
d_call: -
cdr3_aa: CASTPRGSYEQYF
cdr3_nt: TGTGCCAGCACCCCGCGGGGCTCCTACGAGCAGTACTTC

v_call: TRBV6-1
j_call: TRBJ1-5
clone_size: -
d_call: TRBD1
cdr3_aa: CASSADRGYSNQPQHF
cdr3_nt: TGTGCCAGCAGTGCGGACAGGGGTTATAGCAATCAGCCCCAGCATTTT

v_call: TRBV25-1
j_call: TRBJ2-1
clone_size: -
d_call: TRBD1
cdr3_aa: CASRRDRRNEQFF
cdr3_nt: TGTGCCAGCAGGAGGGACAGGAGAAATGAGCAGTTCTTC

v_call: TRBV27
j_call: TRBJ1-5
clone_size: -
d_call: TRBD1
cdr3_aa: CASSFGRAGGFAQPQHF
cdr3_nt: TGTGCCAGCAGTTTTGGGCGGGCAGGGGGGTTCGCTCAGCCCCAGCATTTT

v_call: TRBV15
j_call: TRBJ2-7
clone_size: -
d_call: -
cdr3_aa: CATSPSRRQGYEQYF
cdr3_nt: TGTGCCACCAGCCCCAGCCGTCGACAAGGCTACGAGCAGTACTTC

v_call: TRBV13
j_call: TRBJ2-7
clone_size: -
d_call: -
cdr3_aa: CASSPKRARSSYEQYF
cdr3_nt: TGTGCCAGCAGCCCCAAACGAGCCAGATCCTCCTACGAGCAGTACTTC